The present T cell receptor beta chain was sequenced within a study of blood T cell repertoires in COVID-19. The table lists this clone with a count of one. This CDR3 has 17 amino acids. Germline CDR1 reads SGHKS; CDR2 reads YYEKEE (reference sequence). After removal of 4 bases from V and 0 bases from J, the junction contained 7 bases not matched to a gene. Profiling relied on immunoSEQ multiplex PCR, and the TCRdb table lists in-frame clones only, not all of them. This table holds roughly 120,000 clones, approximately 71% found once. This receptor was taken from a human donor in a cohort sampled during active COVID-19. V usage is TRBV5-5 and J usage is TRBJ2-1, with TRBD2 identical over 10 bases. The sample comprised peripheral blood. The CDR3 is CASSTSSGGLSYNEQFF. In DNA, the CDR3 is TGTGCCAGCAGCACGTCTAGCGGGGGCCTCTCCTACAATGAGCAGTTCTTC.